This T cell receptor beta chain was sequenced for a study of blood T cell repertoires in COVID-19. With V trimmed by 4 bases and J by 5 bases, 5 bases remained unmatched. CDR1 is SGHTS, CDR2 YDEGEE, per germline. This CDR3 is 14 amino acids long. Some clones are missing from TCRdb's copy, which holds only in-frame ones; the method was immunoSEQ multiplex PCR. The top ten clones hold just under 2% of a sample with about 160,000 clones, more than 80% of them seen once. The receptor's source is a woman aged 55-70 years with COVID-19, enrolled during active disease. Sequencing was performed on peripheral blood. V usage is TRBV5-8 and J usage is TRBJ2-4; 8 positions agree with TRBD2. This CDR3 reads CASSDERGQNIQYF. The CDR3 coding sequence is TGTGCCAGCAGCGACGAGCGGGGGCAAAACATTCAGTACTTC.